This T cell receptor (beta chain) is drawn from a study of blood T cell repertoires in COVID-19. Only in-frame clones appear in the TCRdb table, and some are missing; sequencing was by immunoSEQ multiplex PCR. Among about 150,000 clones listed, about 90% were seen once. A few counts support this clone. From germline, CDR1 is MNHEY and CDR2 SVGAGI. This CDR3 has 15 amino acids. Trimming stripped 6 bases from V and 0 bases from J, with 14 bases between. The sample consisted of peripheral blood. The chain links TRBV6-5 to TRBJ1-1; D is unresolved. The clonotype comes from a man between 50 and 59 years old with acute or convalescent COVID-19. The CDR3 sequence is CASRSALRLNTEAFF. As DNA, the CDR3 is TGTGCCAGCAGGAGCGCCCTGCGACTGAACACTGAAGCTTTCTTT.